The 9 T cell receptor beta chains in this list originate from one sample, sequenced in a study of T cell responses to AZD1222 COVID-19 vaccine. Data came from immunoSEQ multiplex PCR; TCRdb stores just in-frame clones and leaves some out. The sample shows about 140,000 clones, roughly 89% of them seen only once. Sequences were derived from peripheral blood, sampled on day 0 of AZD1222 vaccination. Receptor source: an adult in good health.

The rearrangement links TRBV27 to TRBJ2-7, with a possible D match to TRBD2 (6 bases). This CDR3 region has 14 residues. Trimming took off 11 bases at V and 0 bases at J, with 17 bases between the two ends. Germline lookup yields CDR1 MNHEY and CDR2 SMNVEV (reference sequence). The CDR3 DNA reads as TGTGCCTTGGGCCTAGCGAAACACTCCTACGAGCAGTACTTC. Its protein product is CALGLAKHSYEQYF.

In DNA form, the CDR3 reads TGTGCCAGTAGGTTTGGGGGGATTTATCAGCCCCAGCATTTT. Residues: CASRFGGIYQPQHF. This chain joins TRBV2 and TRBJ1-5, with D tentatively TRBD1 (5 bases). CDR3 length: 14 amino acids. Germline loops: CDR1 SNHLY, CDR2 FYNNEI. The V end was cut by 9 bases, the J end by 5 bases, with 17 bases between.

The chain links TRBV2 to TRBJ1-1; D is unclear. CDR3 length equals 11 residues. Germline-derived CDR1 and CDR2 are SNHLY and FYNNEI. V was trimmed by 6 bases and J by 10 bases, leaving 12 bases between them. Here the CDR3 reads CASRTDPSAFF. The CDR3 coding sequence is TGTGCCAGCAGGACGGATCCTTCAGCTTTCTTT.

The V gene is TRBV28, the J gene TRBJ1-6; D remains unclear. The length of the CDR3 is 13 residues. Germline-derived CDR1 and CDR2 are MDHEN and SYDVKM. Between the trimmed V and J ends, which lost 1 base and 9 bases, there was a span of 7 bases. CDR3: CASSLSGSSPLHF. CDR3 sequence (DNA): TGTGCCAGCAGTTTATCGGGATCTTCACCCCTCCACTTT. The full variable domain, with the rest looked up from reference TRBV28 and TRBJ1-6, is DVKVTQSSRYLVKRTGEKVFLECVQDMDHENMFWYRQDPGLGLRLIYFSYDVKMKEKGDIPEGYSVSREKKERFSLILESASTNQTSMYLCASSLSGSSPLHFGNGTRLTVT.

The chain is built from TRBV15 and TRBJ2-3; D perhaps matches TRBD1 (6 bases). There are 15 residues in the CDR3. The germline V and J ends were trimmed by 1 base and 2 bases, with 10 bases remaining between them. The germline CDR1 and CDR2 sequences are LNHNV and YYDKDF (reference sequence). The CDR3: CATSRAGESTDTQYF. CDR3 DNA sequence: TGTGCCACCAGCAGAGCAGGGGAATCCACAGATACGCAGTATTTT.

The chain links TRBV7-2 to TRBJ2-1; 7 bases are shared with TRBD2. The CDR3 contains 19 residues. Germline V gene sequence: CDR1 SGHTA, CDR2 FQGNSA. Trimming took 2 bases from V and 7 from J; bases not matched to a gene: 20. The DNA of the CDR3 is TGTGCCAGCAGCTTATTCCGGCTAGCGGAGATCTTTATGGTTAATGAGCAGTTCTTC. It encodes CASSLFRLAEIFMVNEQFF.

V gene TRBV2 combines with J gene TRBJ2-1; perhaps TRBD1 as D (5 bases). Germline V lookup: CDR1 SNHLY, CDR2 FYNNEI. The CDR3 runs to 14 residues. Trimming shortened V by 7 bases and J by 8 bases, and 18 bases separated the two germline ends. The DNA of the CDR3 is TGTGCCAGCATGGAGAAGGGGCCTATGGATGAGCAGTTCTTC. It specifies CASMEKGPMDEQFF.

The rearrangement links TRBV2 to TRBJ1-5; no definite D call. The germline CDR1 and CDR2 sequences are SNHLY and FYNNEI. This CDR3 has 14 amino acids. The V end lost 3 bases, the J end lost 1 base, and 7 bases lay between the germline ends. The CDR3 loop is CASSDKVSNQPQHF. The CDR3, as DNA: TGTGCCAGCAGTGATAAGGTCAGCAATCAGCCCCAGCATTTT.

The chain couples TRBV5-6 to TRBJ1-5; 9 bases align to TRBD1. The V gene's germline CDR1 is SGHDT and CDR2 YYEEEE. This CDR3 has 15 amino acids. V gave up 2 bases and J gave up 5 bases; unmatched junction bases: 5. Here the CDR3 reads CASSLKTGGDQPQHF. In DNA form, the CDR3 reads TGTGCCAGCAGCTTAAAGACAGGGGGGGATCAGCCCCAGCATTTT.